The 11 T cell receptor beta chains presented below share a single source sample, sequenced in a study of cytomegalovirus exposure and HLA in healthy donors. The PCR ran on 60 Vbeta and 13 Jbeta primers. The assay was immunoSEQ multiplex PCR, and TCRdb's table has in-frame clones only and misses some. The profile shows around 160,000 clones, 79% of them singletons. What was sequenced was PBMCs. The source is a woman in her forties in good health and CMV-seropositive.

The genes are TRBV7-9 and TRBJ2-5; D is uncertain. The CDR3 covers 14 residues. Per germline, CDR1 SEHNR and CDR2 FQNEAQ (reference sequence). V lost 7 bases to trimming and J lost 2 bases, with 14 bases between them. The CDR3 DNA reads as TGTGCCAGCACCTTGACGGCGGTGCAAGAGACCCAGTACTTC. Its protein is CASTLTAVQETQYF.

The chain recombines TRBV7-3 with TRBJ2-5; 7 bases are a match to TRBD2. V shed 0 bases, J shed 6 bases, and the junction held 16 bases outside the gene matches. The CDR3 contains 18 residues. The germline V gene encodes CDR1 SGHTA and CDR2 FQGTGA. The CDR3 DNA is TGTGCCAGCAGCTTAACGGGAACACGTCAGGCGGGGGTTAAGACCCAGTACTTC. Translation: CASSLTGTRQAGVKTQYF.

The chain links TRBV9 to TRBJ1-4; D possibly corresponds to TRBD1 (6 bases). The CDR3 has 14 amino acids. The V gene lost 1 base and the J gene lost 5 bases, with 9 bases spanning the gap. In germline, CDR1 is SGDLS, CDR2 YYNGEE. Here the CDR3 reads CASSVTGTNEKLFF. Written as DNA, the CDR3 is TGTGCCAGCAGCGTAACAGGGACAAATGAAAAACTGTTTTTT. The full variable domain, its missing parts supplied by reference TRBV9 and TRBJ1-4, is DSGVTQTPKHLITATGQRVTLRCSPRSGDLSVYWYQQSLDQGLQFLIQYYNGEERAKGNILERFSAQQFPDLHSELNLSSLELGDSALYFCASSVTGTNEKLFFGSGTQLSVL.

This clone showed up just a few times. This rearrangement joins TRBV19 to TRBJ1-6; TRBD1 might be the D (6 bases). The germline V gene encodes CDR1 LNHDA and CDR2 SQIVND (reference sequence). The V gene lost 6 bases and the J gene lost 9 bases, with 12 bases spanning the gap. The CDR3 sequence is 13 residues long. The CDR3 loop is CASSMDSSSPLHF. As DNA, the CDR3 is TGTGCCAGTAGCATGGACAGTAGTTCACCCCTCCACTTT.

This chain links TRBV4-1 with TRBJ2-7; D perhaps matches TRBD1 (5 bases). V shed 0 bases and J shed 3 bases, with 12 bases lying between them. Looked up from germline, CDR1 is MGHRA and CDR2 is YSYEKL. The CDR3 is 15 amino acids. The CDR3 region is CASSQEQAGLYEQYF. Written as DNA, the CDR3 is TGCGCCAGCAGCCAAGAACAGGCCGGTCTCTACGAGCAGTACTTC.

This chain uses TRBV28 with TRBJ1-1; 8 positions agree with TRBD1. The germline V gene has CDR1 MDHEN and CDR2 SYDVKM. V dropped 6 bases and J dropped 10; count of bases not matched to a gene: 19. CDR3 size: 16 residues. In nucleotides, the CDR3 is TGTGCCAGCAGGGAGGGACAGGCACCACCCTTAGGCGCAGCTTTCTTT. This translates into CASREGQAPPLGAAFF.

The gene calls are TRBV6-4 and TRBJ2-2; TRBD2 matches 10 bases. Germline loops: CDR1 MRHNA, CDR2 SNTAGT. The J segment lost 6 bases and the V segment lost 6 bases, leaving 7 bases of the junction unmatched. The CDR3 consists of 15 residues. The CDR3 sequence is CASRASGGSAGELFF. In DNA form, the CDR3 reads TGTGCCAGCAGGGCTAGCGGGGGTTCCGCCGGGGAGCTGTTTTTT.

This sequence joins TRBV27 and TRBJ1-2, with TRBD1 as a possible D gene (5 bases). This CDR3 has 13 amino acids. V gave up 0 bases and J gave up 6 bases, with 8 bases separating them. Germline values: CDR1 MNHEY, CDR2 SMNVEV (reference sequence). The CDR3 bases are TGTGCCAGCAGTTTATCCCGGGGGAATGGCTACACCTTC. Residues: CASSLSRGNGYTF.

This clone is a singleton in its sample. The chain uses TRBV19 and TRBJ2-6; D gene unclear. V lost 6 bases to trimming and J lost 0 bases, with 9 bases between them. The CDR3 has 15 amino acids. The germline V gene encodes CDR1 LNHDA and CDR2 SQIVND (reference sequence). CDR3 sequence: CASRPPGSGANVLTF. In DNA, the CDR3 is TGTGCCAGTAGGCCACCCGGCTCTGGGGCCAACGTCCTGACTTTC. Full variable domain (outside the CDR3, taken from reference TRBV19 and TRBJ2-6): DGGITQSPKYLFRKEGQNVTLSCEQNLNHDAMYWYRQDPGQGLRLIYYSQIVNDFQKGDIAEGYSVSREKKESFPLTVTSAQKNPTAFYLCASRPPGSGANVLTFGAGSRLTVL.

DNA for the CDR3: TGCGCCAGCAGCTTGGCGTCTATCTCCTACAATGAGCAGTTCTTC. This codes for CASSLASISYNEQFF. V and J are TRBV5-1 and TRBJ2-1; D gene uncertain. The ends were cut back, 0 bases at V and 0 bases at J, with 7 bases in the middle. The CDR3 runs 15 residues. Germline V gene sequence: CDR1 SGHRS, CDR2 YFSETQ.

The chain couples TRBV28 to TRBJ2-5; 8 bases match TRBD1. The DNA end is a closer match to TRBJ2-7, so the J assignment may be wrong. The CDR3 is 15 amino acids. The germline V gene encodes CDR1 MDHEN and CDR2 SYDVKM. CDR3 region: CASSPPTGAPYEQYF. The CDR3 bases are TGTGCCAGCAGTCCCCCGACAGGGGCCCCCTACGAGCAGTACTTC.